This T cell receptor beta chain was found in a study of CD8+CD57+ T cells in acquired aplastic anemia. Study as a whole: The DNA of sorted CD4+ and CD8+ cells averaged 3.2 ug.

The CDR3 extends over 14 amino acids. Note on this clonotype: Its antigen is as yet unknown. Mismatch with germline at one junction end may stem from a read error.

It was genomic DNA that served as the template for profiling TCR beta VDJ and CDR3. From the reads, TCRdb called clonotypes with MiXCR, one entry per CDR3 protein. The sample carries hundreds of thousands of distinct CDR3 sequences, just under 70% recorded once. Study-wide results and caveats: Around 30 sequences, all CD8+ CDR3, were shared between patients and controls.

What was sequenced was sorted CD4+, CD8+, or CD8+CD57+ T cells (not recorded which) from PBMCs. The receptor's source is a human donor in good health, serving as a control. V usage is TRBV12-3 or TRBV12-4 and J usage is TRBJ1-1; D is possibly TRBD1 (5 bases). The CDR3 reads CASSKGPVNTGAFF. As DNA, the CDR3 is TGTGCCAGTAGCAAGGGGCCTGTGAACACTGGAGCTTTCTTT.